This is a list of T cell receptor beta chains from one sample in a study of OX40 agonist ivuxolimab in advanced cancers. Libraries were prepared by immunoSEQ multiplex PCR; TCRdb keeps only in-frame clonotypes and omits some of them. The sample holds tens of thousands of clones, 84% seen once. The source was CD4+ or CD8+ T cells sorted from blood, collected in a trial of the OX40 agonist ivuxolimab. These receptors were collected from an adult with an advanced solid tumor such as melanoma, head and neck, liver or kidney cancer. The CDR3 runs from the conserved cysteine through the conserved F or W. D genes are given only for firm matches. A row's size may be missing; if present it is once, few, many or a size class.

D: .
J: TRBJ1-5
size: .
V: TRBV27
DNA: TGTGCCAGCAGTTCCTCTTTCAAGGGCGATCAGCCCCAGCATTTT
CDR3: CASSSSFKGDQPQHF

D: TRBD1
J: TRBJ1-1
size: .
V: TRBV6-5
DNA: TGTGCCAGCAGTTACGGGACAGGGTTCGACACTGAAGCTTTCTTT
CDR3: CASSYGTGFDTEAFF

D: .
J: TRBJ2-1
size: .
V: TRBV5-6
DNA: TGTGCCAGCAGCCCCGGTGGGGCAGGGAGGAATGAGCAGTTCTTC
CDR3: CASSPGGAGRNEQFF

D: TRBD1
J: TRBJ2-5
size: .
V: TRBV11-3
DNA: TGTGCCAGCAGCTTAGATTCAGGGGGACCTTTAGAGACCCAGTACTTC
CDR3: CASSLDSGGPLETQYF

D: .
J: TRBJ2-2
size: .
V: TRBV7-2
DNA: TGTGCCAGCAGCATAATGGGGGGGCCCGGGGAGCTGTTTTTT
CDR3: CASSIMGGPGELFF

D: TRBD1
J: TRBJ1-2
size: once
V: TRBV7-3
DNA: TGTGCCAGCAGCGCCGGGACAGGGGATGGCTACACCTTC
CDR3: CASSAGTGDGYTF

D: .
J: TRBJ1-5
size: .
V: TRBV2
DNA: TGTGCCAGCAGTGACTCCGGGGTCTCGGGACAGCCCCAGCATTTT
CDR3: CASSDSGVSGQPQHF

D: .
J: TRBJ1-2
size: .
V: TRBV27
DNA: TGTGCCAGCAGTTTAATAGGGGGGCTTAATGGCTACACCTTC
CDR3: CASSLIGGLNGYTF

D: TRBD1
J: TRBJ2-6
size: .
V: TRBV2
DNA: TGTGCCAGCAGTGCGCATACAGGGGGGTCTGGGGCCAACGTCCTGACTTTC
CDR3: CASSAHTGGSGANVLTF

D: TRBD2
J: TRBJ2-3
size: .
V: TRBV5-4
DNA: TGTGCCAGCAGCTTGGATAGCGGGAGGCCCACAGATACGCAGTATTTT
CDR3: CASSLDSGRPTDTQYF

D: .
J: TRBJ2-6
size: .
V: TRBV5-4
DNA: TGTGCCAGCAGCCCCCGGGACCGGAGCTCTGGGGCCAACGTCCTGACTTTC
CDR3: CASSPRDRSSGANVLTF

D: TRBD1
J: TRBJ2-6
size: .
V: TRBV19
DNA: TGTGCCAGTAGTAGACAGGGCCCCATCTCTGGGGCCAACGTCCTGACTTTC
CDR3: CASSRQGPISGANVLTF

D: .
J: TRBJ2-1
size: .
V: TRBV6-4
DNA: TGTGCCAGCAGTGCTGAGGGGATTGCGTACAATGAGCAGTTCTTC
CDR3: CASSAEGIAYNEQFF

D: .
J: TRBJ1-5
size: .
V: TRBV7-2
DNA: TGTGCCAGCAGCCAAGACATCTATAGCAATCAGCCCCAGCATTTT
CDR3: CASSQDIYSNQPQHF

D: .
J: TRBJ1-5
size: .
V: TRBV2
DNA: TGTGCCAGCTGCCCAGGTAACAATCAGCCCCAGCATTTT
CDR3: CASCPGNNQPQHF

D: .
J: TRBJ1-1
size: .
V: TRBV7-8
DNA: TGTGCCAGCAGCCAGGACAGAACGAACACTGAAGCTTTCTTT
CDR3: CASSQDRTNTEAFF

D: TRBD1
J: TRBJ2-7
size: once
V: TRBV30
DNA: TGTGCCTGGAGTCAACAGGGGTACGAGCAGTACTTC
CDR3: CAWSQQGYEQYF

D: .
J: TRBJ2-7
size: .
V: TRBV5-6
DNA: TGTGCCAGCAGCTTACCCGGAGTTTCCTACGAGCAGTACTTC
CDR3: CASSLPGVSYEQYF

D: .
J: TRBJ2-5
size: once
V: TRBV9
DNA: TGTGCCAGCAGCCCCGGGACCCACCAAGAGACCCAGTACTTC
CDR3: CASSPGTHQETQYF

D: .
J: TRBJ2-7
size: once
V: TRBV4-1
DNA: TGCGCCAGCAGCCAAGAAGACGGGACCTACGAGCAGTACTTC
CDR3: CASSQEDGTYEQYF

D: .
J: TRBJ2-7
size: once
V: TRBV9
DNA: TGTGCCAGCAGCGTAGTGGCAGGGGACGAGCAGTACTTC
CDR3: CASSVVAGDEQYF

D: .
J: TRBJ2-7
size: .
V: TRBV18
DNA: TGTGCCAGCTCACCTGATATCGACGACGAGCAGTACTTC
CDR3: CASSPDIDDEQYF

D: .
J: TRBJ2-7
size: .
V: TRBV5-6
DNA: TGTGCCAGCAGCTACCGGGACATCATCGCCGGCGAGCAGTACTTC
CDR3: CASSYRDIIAGEQYF

D: TRBD2
J: TRBJ2-1
size: once
V: TRBV19
DNA: TGTGCCAGTAGATTGACTAGCGGGAATGAGCAGTTCTTC
CDR3: CASRLTSGNEQFF

D: .
J: TRBJ1-2
size: .
V: TRBV2
DNA: TGTGCCAGCAGTCGGGACACCTTAGCTAACTATGGCTACACCTTC
CDR3: CASSRDTLANYGYTF

D: .
J: TRBJ2-5
size: once
V: TRBV7-9
DNA: TGTGCCAGCAGTTTAGTTGTCCTCAGGCAAGAGACCCAGTACTTC
CDR3: CASSLVVLRQETQYF

D: .
J: TRBJ2-7
size: few
V: TRBV7-9
DNA: TGTGCCAGCAGCTTAACGGACGGCTCCTACGAGCAGTACTTC
CDR3: CASSLTDGSYEQYF

D: TRBD1
J: TRBJ1-1
size: .
V: TRBV19
DNA: TGTGCCAGTAGTATAGATGAGGGGGCGGTCACTGAAGCTTTCTTT
CDR3: CASSIDEGAVTEAFF

D: .
J: TRBJ1-5
size: .
V: TRBV30
DNA: TGTGCCTGGAGTGTCCCCAGGGGCAATCAGCCCCAGCATTTT
CDR3: CAWSVPRGNQPQHF

D: .
J: TRBJ2-3
size: .
V: TRBV11-3
DNA: TGTGCCAGCAGCCCGGTAAAGGATACGCAGTATTTT
CDR3: CASSPVKDTQYF

D: .
J: TRBJ1-1
size: .
V: TRBV14
DNA: TGTGCCAGCAGCCAAGTTGAAGCTTTCTTT
CDR3: CASSQVEAFF

D: .
J: TRBJ1-5
size: .
V: TRBV10-3
DNA: TGTGCCATCAGTACAGGGCTTGAGAGCAATCAGCCCCAGCATTTT
CDR3: CAISTGLESNQPQHF

D: .
J: TRBJ1-1
size: few
V: TRBV14
DNA: TGTGCCAGCAGTCGGGACCCTCGAGCTGAAGCTTTCTTT
CDR3: CASSRDPRAEAFF

D: TRBD1
J: TRBJ1-1
size: .
V: TRBV27
DNA: TGTGCCAGCAGATTCGACGGACAGGGGGACACTGAAGCTTTCTTT
CDR3: CASRFDGQGDTEAFF

D: .
J: TRBJ1-1
size: few
V: TRBV12-5
DNA: TGTGCTAGTGGTTTGGAGGAGGGGACTGAAGCTTTCTTT
CDR3: CASGLEEGTEAFF

D: .
J: TRBJ1-1
size: .
V: TRBV4-3
DNA: TGCGCCAGCAGCCAAGACCCTCGTAAGGGCACTGAAGCTTTCTTT
CDR3: CASSQDPRKGTEAFF

D: .
J: TRBJ2-7
size: few
V: TRBV19
DNA: TGTGCCAGTAGCCATATCGGTAGCGAGCAGTACTTC
CDR3: CASSHIGSEQYF

D: TRBD1
J: TRBJ2-5
size: .
V: TRBV6-5
DNA: TGTGCCAGCAGTACCCCGGGACAGAAGACCCAGTACTTC
CDR3: CASSTPGQKTQYF

D: .
J: TRBJ1-3
size: .
V: TRBV18
DNA: TGTGCCAGCTCACCAGACGGGCCGAGGAACACCATATATTTT
CDR3: CASSPDGPRNTIYF

D: TRBD2
J: TRBJ2-4
size: .
V: TRBV28
DNA: TGTGCCAGCAGTTCCGGGACTACAGCCAAAAACATTCAGTACTTC
CDR3: CASSSGTTAKNIQYF

D: TRBD1
J: TRBJ2-7
size: .
V: TRBV18
DNA: TGTGCCAGCTCATCCGCGGGACAGGGGGGCTCCTACGAGCAGTACTTC
CDR3: CASSSAGQGGSYEQYF

D: TRBD1
J: TRBJ1-1
size: .
V: TRBV10-1
DNA: TGCGCCAGCAGCCGCGGACAGGGAAGGGTTTGGGGCACTGAAGCTTTCTTT
CDR3: CASSRGQGRVWGTEAFF

D: TRBD1
J: TRBJ2-3
size: .
V: TRBV5-1
DNA: TGCGCCAGCAGCTCACAGGGGCAAGATACGCAGTATTTT
CDR3: CASSSQGQDTQYF

D: TRBD2
J: TRBJ2-1
size: .
V: TRBV27
DNA: TGTGCCAGCAGCGGACTAGGCTACAATGAGCAGTTCTTC
CDR3: CASSGLGYNEQFF

D: .
J: TRBJ1-1
size: .
V: TRBV25-1
DNA: TGTGCCAGCAGTTATAGGAACACTGAAGCTTTCTTT
CDR3: CASSYRNTEAFF

D: .
J: TRBJ1-2
size: once
V: TRBV4-2
DNA: TGTGCCAGCAGCTTTATGGGGGGAAGCTATGGCTACACCTTC
CDR3: CASSFMGGSYGYTF

D: TRBD1
J: TRBJ2-1
size: .
V: TRBV7-2
DNA: TGTGCCAGCAGCTTAAGACAGGGATACAATGAGCAGTTCTTC
CDR3: CASSLRQGYNEQFF

D: .
J: TRBJ2-1
size: .
V: TRBV7-6
DNA: TGTGCCAGCAGCTTAGTAAAGAGCACAGCGGGCAATGAGCAGTTCTTC
CDR3: CASSLVKSTAGNEQFF

D: TRBD1
J: TRBJ2-7
size: .
V: TRBV4-1
DNA: TGCGCCAGCAGCCAAGGCTCCGGGACAGGCGGATCCTACGAGCAGTACTTC
CDR3: CASSQGSGTGGSYEQYF

D: TRBD1
J: TRBJ1-5
size: few
V: TRBV12-5
DNA: TGTGCTAGTGGTTTGGTACTTCCTCCCCTCACAGGGGTATTTCCCAATCAGCCCCAGCATTTT
CDR3: CASGLVLPPLTGVFPNQPQHF

D: .
J: TRBJ1-1
size: .
V: TRBV7-8
DNA: TGTGCCAGCAGCGCAATCAGGGATAGTCACACTGAAGCTTTCTTT
CDR3: CASSAIRDSHTEAFF

D: .
J: TRBJ1-6
size: .
V: TRBV6-5
DNA: TGTGCCAGCAGTTCCGGGCCCGACCGGGGTTCACCCCTCCACTTT
CDR3: CASSSGPDRGSPLHF